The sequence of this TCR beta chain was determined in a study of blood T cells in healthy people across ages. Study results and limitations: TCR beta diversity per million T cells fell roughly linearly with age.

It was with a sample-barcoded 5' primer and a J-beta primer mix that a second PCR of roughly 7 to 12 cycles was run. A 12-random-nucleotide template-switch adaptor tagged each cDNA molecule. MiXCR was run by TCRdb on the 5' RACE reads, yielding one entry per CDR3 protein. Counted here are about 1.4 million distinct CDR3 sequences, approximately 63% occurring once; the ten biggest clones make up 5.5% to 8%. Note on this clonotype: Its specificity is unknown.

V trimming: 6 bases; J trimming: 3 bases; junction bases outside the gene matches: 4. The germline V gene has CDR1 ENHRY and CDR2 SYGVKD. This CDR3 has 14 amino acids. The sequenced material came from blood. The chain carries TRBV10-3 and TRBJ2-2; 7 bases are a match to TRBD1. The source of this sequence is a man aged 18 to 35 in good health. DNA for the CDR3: TGTGCCATCAGCGCTACAGGGGACACCGGGGAGCTGTTTTTT. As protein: CAISATGDTGELFF.